Described below is a single TCR beta chain sequence and its context. What it binds is unknown. The source of the sample is a study of T cell responses to AZD1222 COVID-19 vaccine. Study-wide results and limits: Females made up more of the donors, who were largely white British, and clonal diversity may have come out too low. Reports indicate that nearly half of spike-specific TCRs are directed at unmutated variant regions. Only a handful of AZD1222 recipients were seropositive at baseline.

Libraries were prepared by immunoSEQ multiplex PCR; TCRdb keeps only in-frame clonotypes and omits some of them. The sample holds 100,000 to 150,000 clones; about 89% are singletons and the top ten take around 10%. CDR1 and CDR2 from the germline V gene are MNHEY and SMNVEV (reference sequence). The CDR3 consists of 15 residues. V was pared by 6 bases and J by 9 bases, with 13 bases of the junction left unmatched. This receptor was taken from an adult in good health. V gene TRBV27 combines with J gene TRBJ2-1; 8 bases line up with TRBD2. The specimen was peripheral blood, collected on day 0 of MenACWY control vaccination. The DNA of the CDR3 is TGTGCCAGCAGCTCCGCGGGAGGAAATAAGGTTGAGCAGTTCTTC. This sequence encodes CASSSAGGNKVEQFF.